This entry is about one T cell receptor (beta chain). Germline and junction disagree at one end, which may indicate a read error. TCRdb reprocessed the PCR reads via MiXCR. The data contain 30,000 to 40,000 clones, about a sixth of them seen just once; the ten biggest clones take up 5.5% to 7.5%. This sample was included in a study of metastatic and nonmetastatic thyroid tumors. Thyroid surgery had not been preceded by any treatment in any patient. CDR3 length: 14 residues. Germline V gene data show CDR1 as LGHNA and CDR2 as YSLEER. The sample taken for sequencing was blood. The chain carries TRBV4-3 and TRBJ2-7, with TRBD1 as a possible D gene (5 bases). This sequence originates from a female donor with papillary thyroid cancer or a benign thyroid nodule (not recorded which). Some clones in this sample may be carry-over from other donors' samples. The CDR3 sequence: CASSQGRATYEQHF. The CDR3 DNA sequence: TGCGCCAGCAGCCAAGGCAGGGCTACCTACGAGCAGCACTTC.